A single sample is the source of the 6 T cell receptor beta chains below, sequenced in a study of Graves' ophthalmopathy and Graves' hyperthyroidism. Transcripts of RNA were the source for amplifying TCR beta CDR3 regions. First-round RT-PCR relied on HTBI primers, and a second-round multiplex PCR came next. From the multiplex PCR reads, TCRdb called clonotypes with MiXCR, one entry per CDR3 protein. The data contain around 340,000 distinct CDR3 sequences, 17% of them seen just once; the ten biggest clones take up around an eighth. Sequencing used peripheral blood. The receptors were gathered from an adult man with Graves' ophthalmopathy.

This clonotype was seen at least ten times. V usage is TRBV28 and J usage is TRBJ1-2, with a tentative D call TRBD1 (6 bases). Germline V CDR1 and CDR2: MDHEN, SYDVKM. The CDR3 consists of 13 residues. Trimming removed 7 bases at V and 4 bases at J, with 13 bases between. This chain's CDR3 is CASTRDTIYGYTF. The CDR3 DNA is TGTGCCAGCACCCGGGACACGATCTATGGCTACACCTTC.

In its sample, this clonotype was seen many times. J is TRBJ2-5 and V is TRBV7-2; D is tentatively TRBD1 or TRBD2 (6 bases each). The CDR3 is 16 amino acids. Trimming pared 5 bases from V and 2 bases from J, leaving 18 bases between. Germline CDR1 reads SGHTA; CDR2 reads FQGNSA. The CDR3 region is CASSPGGGGIQETQYF. In DNA form, the CDR3 reads TGTGCCAGCAGCCCCGGAGGAGGGGGAATTCAAGAGACCCAGTACTTC.

Many counts were recorded for this clonotype. This rearrangement joins TRBV30 to TRBJ2-7, with D perhaps matching TRBD1 or TRBD2 (5 bases each). Trimming removed 7 bases from V and 2 bases from J, with 15 bases in between. Germline V gene sequence: CDR1 GTSNPN, CDR2 SVGIG (reference sequence). There are 13 residues in the CDR3. CDR3 sequence reads: CALSRDGAYEQYF. For the CDR3, the DNA is TGTGCCTTATCCCGGGACGGGGCCTACGAGCAGTACTTC.

This clonotype was counted many times. This chain connects TRBV29-1 to TRBJ2-5, with D possibly matching TRBD2 (5 bases). This CDR3 comprises 14 residues. In germline, CDR1 is SQVTM, CDR2 ANQGSEA. Between the trimmed V and J ends, which lost 4 bases and 0 bases, there was a span of 12 bases. The CDR3 DNA reads TGCAGCGTTGTTATTTCGGGGAACCAAGAGACCCAGTACTTC. This sequence encodes CSVVISGNQETQYF.

The chain joins TRBV11-2 to TRBJ2-3, with 9 bases identical to TRBD1. The CDR3 sequence is 14 residues long. The ends lost 5 bases at V and 5 bases at J; junction bases unmatched: 5. From germline, CDR1 is SGHAT and CDR2 FQNNGV. The CDR3 protein is CASSTQGAEDTQYF. For the CDR3, the DNA is TGTGCCAGCAGCACACAGGGGGCGGAAGATACGCAGTATTTT.

This clonotype was observed at least ten times. The rearrangement links TRBV2 to TRBJ2-2; TRBD1 agrees at 8 bases. In germline, CDR1 is SNHLY, CDR2 FYNNEI. J gave up 4 bases and V 6 bases, and 7 bases lay outside the gene matches. The CDR3 sequence is 15 residues long. CDR3 in DNA: TGTGCCAGCAGGGAGGGACAGGCACCCACCGGGGAGCTGTTTTTT. It translates to CASREGQAPTGELFF.